A selection of T cell receptor beta chains follows, all from one sample in a study of blood T cell repertoires in COVID-19. Generated by immunoSEQ multiplex PCR, the TCRdb table keeps only in-frame clones and is missing some. The sample records about 49,000 clones, roughly 79% being singletons. The sequenced material came from peripheral blood. These receptor sequences come from a woman older than 75 with COVID-19, enrolled during active disease. Each CDR3 is given with its conserved first and last residue. Each record gives: J gene, CDR3 length, clone size, D gene, V gene, CDR3 protein, CDR3 DNA. A D gene is named only where the DNA matches it firmly. Expanded clones get a size class; other rows say once, few or many, or leave the size out.

J gene: TRBJ2-3
CDR3 length: 15
clone size: .
D gene: TRBD1
V gene: TRBV25-1
CDR3 protein: CASSEEGALRDTQYF
CDR3 DNA: TGTGCCAGCAGTGAAGAGGGGGCGCTGAGAGATACGCAGTATTTT

J gene: TRBJ2-5
CDR3 length: 18
clone size: .
D gene: TRBD2
V gene: TRBV19
CDR3 protein: CASSPQTVLAGAQETQYF
CDR3 DNA: TGTGCCAGTAGTCCTCAGACGGTACTAGCGGGAGCCCAAGAGACCCAGTACTTC

J gene: TRBJ2-7
CDR3 length: 13
clone size: .
D gene: .
V gene: TRBV19
CDR3 protein: CATSPGASYEQYF
CDR3 DNA: TGTGCCACCTCACCGGGAGCCTCCTACGAGCAGTACTTC

J gene: TRBJ2-3
CDR3 length: 16
clone size: once
D gene: .
V gene: TRBV18
CDR3 protein: CASSPPLAEGTDTQYF
CDR3 DNA: TGTGCCAGCTCACCACCGCTAGCAGAGGGCACAGATACGCAGTATTTT

J gene: TRBJ1-3
CDR3 length: 13
clone size: .
D gene: .
V gene: TRBV7-8
CDR3 protein: CASRRTEGNTIYF
CDR3 DNA: TGTGCCAGCAGGAGAACAGAAGGAAACACCATATATTTT

J gene: TRBJ1-3
CDR3 length: 15
clone size: once
D gene: .
V gene: TRBV10-1
CDR3 protein: CASRRPPGSGNTIYF
CDR3 DNA: TGCGCCAGCAGGAGACCTCCGGGCTCTGGAAACACCATATATTTT

J gene: TRBJ2-7
CDR3 length: 12
clone size: .
D gene: .
V gene: TRBV3-1/TRBV3-2
CDR3 protein: CASSQIISEQYF
CDR3 DNA: TGTGCCAGCAGCCAAATAATTTCCGAGCAGTACTTC

J gene: TRBJ2-2
CDR3 length: 13
clone size: .
D gene: .
V gene: TRBV7-2
CDR3 protein: CASTVVSTGELFF
CDR3 DNA: TGTGCCAGCACCGTAGTTAGCACCGGGGAGCTGTTTTTT

J gene: TRBJ2-1
CDR3 length: 15
clone size: .
D gene: TRBD2
V gene: TRBV7-3
CDR3 protein: CASSFGLAYNNEQFF
CDR3 DNA: TGTGCCAGCAGCTTTGGACTAGCGTACAACAATGAGCAGTTCTTC

J gene: TRBJ1-6
CDR3 length: 14
clone size: .
D gene: .
V gene: TRBV6-1
CDR3 protein: CASCEQGGNSPLHF
CDR3 DNA: TGTGCCAGCTGTGAGCAGGGTGGTAATTCACCCCTCCACTTT

J gene: TRBJ1-1
CDR3 length: 15
clone size: .
D gene: TRBD1
V gene: TRBV5-5
CDR3 protein: CASSWAGQGGEAAFF
CDR3 DNA: TGTGCCAGCAGCTGGGCGGGACAGGGGGGAGAGGCAGCTTTCTTT

J gene: TRBJ2-7
CDR3 length: 15
clone size: .
D gene: TRBD2
V gene: TRBV18
CDR3 protein: CASSRLAGGRYEQYF
CDR3 DNA: TGTGCCAGCTCCCGACTAGCGGGAGGGCGCTACGAGCAGTACTTC

J gene: TRBJ1-1
CDR3 length: 17
clone size: .
D gene: TRBD1
V gene: TRBV7-9
CDR3 protein: CASSLADREQGDTEAFF
CDR3 DNA: TGTGCCAGCAGCTTAGCTGACAGGGAACAAGGGGACACTGAAGCTTTCTTT

J gene: TRBJ1-2
CDR3 length: 15
clone size: .
D gene: .
V gene: TRBV7-9
CDR3 protein: CASSLAGSVNYGYTF
CDR3 DNA: TGTGCCAGCAGCTTAGCGGGGAGCGTAAACTATGGCTACACCTTC

J gene: TRBJ1-1
CDR3 length: 15
clone size: once
D gene: .
V gene: TRBV25-1
CDR3 protein: CASSESNVGNTEAFF
CDR3 DNA: TGTGCCAGCAGTGAATCGAACGTCGGGAACACTGAAGCTTTCTTT

J gene: TRBJ2-3
CDR3 length: 18
clone size: .
D gene: TRBD2
V gene: TRBV9
CDR3 protein: CASSVDLAGGSGTDTQYF
CDR3 DNA: TGTGCCAGCAGCGTAGATCTAGCGGGAGGGTCTGGCACAGATACGCAGTATTTT

J gene: TRBJ2-7
CDR3 length: 14
clone size: .
D gene: .
V gene: TRBV6-5
CDR3 protein: CATRFGLAEVEQYF
CDR3 DNA: TGTGCCACGCGATTTGGGTTAGCGGAAGTCGAGCAGTACTTC

J gene: TRBJ2-1
CDR3 length: 13
clone size: .
D gene: .
V gene: TRBV10-3
CDR3 protein: CAITGDVGNEQFF
CDR3 DNA: TGTGCCATCACGGGGGATGTCGGAAATGAGCAGTTCTTC

J gene: TRBJ1-1
CDR3 length: 13
clone size: .
D gene: TRBD1
V gene: TRBV2
CDR3 protein: CASRIQGVTEAFF
CDR3 DNA: TGTGCCAGCAGGATACAGGGGGTAACTGAAGCTTTCTTT

J gene: TRBJ2-3
CDR3 length: 13
clone size: once
D gene: .
V gene: TRBV14
CDR3 protein: CASSQDQRDTQYF
CDR3 DNA: TGTGCCAGCAGCCAAGATCAACGGGATACGCAGTATTTT

J gene: TRBJ2-7
CDR3 length: 14
clone size: .
D gene: .
V gene: TRBV27
CDR3 protein: CASSLSDSSYEQYF
CDR3 DNA: TGTGCCAGCAGCCTCTCGGACAGCTCCTACGAGCAGTACTTC

J gene: TRBJ2-1
CDR3 length: 16
clone size: .
D gene: TRBD2
V gene: TRBV10-2
CDR3 protein: CASSVSTSPPYNEQFF
CDR3 DNA: TGCGCCAGCAGTGTCTCGACTAGCCCCCCCTACAATGAGCAGTTCTTC

J gene: TRBJ1-2
CDR3 length: 13
clone size: .
D gene: TRBD1
V gene: TRBV18
CDR3 protein: CASSPDRGHGYTF
CDR3 DNA: TGTGCCAGCTCACCCGACAGGGGTCATGGCTACACCTTC

J gene: TRBJ2-3
CDR3 length: 12
clone size: .
D gene: .
V gene: TRBV9
CDR3 protein: CASSVGGPAQYF
CDR3 DNA: TGTGCCAGCAGCGTAGGTGGCCCCGCGCAGTATTTT

J gene: TRBJ1-5
CDR3 length: 15
clone size: .
D gene: TRBD1
V gene: TRBV6-5
CDR3 protein: CASSYTTGVDQPQHF
CDR3 DNA: TGTGCCAGCAGTTACACTACAGGGGTGGATCAGCCCCAGCATTTT

J gene: TRBJ1-5
CDR3 length: 17
clone size: .
D gene: TRBD1
V gene: TRBV5-1
CDR3 protein: CASSPGAGGSGNQPQHF
CDR3 DNA: TGCGCCAGCAGTCCTGGGGCAGGGGGTTCTGGCAATCAGCCCCAGCATTTT

J gene: TRBJ1-1
CDR3 length: 11
clone size: .
D gene: .
V gene: TRBV20-1
CDR3 protein: CSARGVREAFF
CDR3 DNA: TGCAGTGCTAGAGGGGTCAGGGAAGCTTTCTTT

J gene: TRBJ2-7
CDR3 length: 16
clone size: medium-sized
D gene: TRBD2
V gene: TRBV4-2
CDR3 protein: CASSQGLAGGPHEQYF
CDR3 DNA: TGTGCCAGCAGCCAAGGTCTAGCGGGAGGGCCTCACGAGCAGTACTTC

J gene: TRBJ2-7
CDR3 length: 16
clone size: .
D gene: TRBD2
V gene: TRBV7-8
CDR3 protein: CASSDPGLAGSYEQYF
CDR3 DNA: TGTGCCAGCAGCGACCCGGGACTAGCGGGCTCCTACGAGCAGTACTTC

J gene: TRBJ2-3
CDR3 length: 12
clone size: .
D gene: .
V gene: TRBV19
CDR3 protein: CASSTRSDTQYF
CDR3 DNA: TGTGCCAGTAGCACTAGGTCTGATACGCAGTATTTT

J gene: TRBJ2-7
CDR3 length: 14
clone size: few
D gene: TRBD2
V gene: TRBV5-6
CDR3 protein: CASSLLAGVVEQYF
CDR3 DNA: TGTGCCAGCAGCTTACTAGCGGGAGTCGTCGAGCAGTACTTC

J gene: TRBJ1-1
CDR3 length: 14
clone size: once
D gene: .
V gene: TRBV5-5
CDR3 protein: CASSRWGVETEAFF
CDR3 DNA: TGTGCCAGCAGTCGGTGGGGGGTCGAGACTGAAGCTTTCTTT

J gene: TRBJ2-7
CDR3 length: 13
clone size: .
D gene: TRBD1
V gene: TRBV12-3/TRBV12-4
CDR3 protein: CASSRGQTYEQYF
CDR3 DNA: TGTGCCAGCAGCAGGGGACAGACCTACGAGCAGTACTTC

J gene: TRBJ1-2
CDR3 length: 14
clone size: .
D gene: .
V gene: TRBV6-5
CDR3 protein: CASSEDQEGYGYTF
CDR3 DNA: TGTGCCAGCAGCGAGGATCAGGAGGGGTATGGCTACACCTTC

J gene: TRBJ2-7
CDR3 length: 16
clone size: .
D gene: TRBD2
V gene: TRBV11-2
CDR3 protein: CASSFGSGLAGVQQYF
CDR3 DNA: TGTGCCAGCAGCTTCGGAAGCGGCCTAGCGGGAGTTCAGCAGTACTTC

J gene: TRBJ2-1
CDR3 length: 13
clone size: once
D gene: .
V gene: TRBV6-4
CDR3 protein: CASPRGSYNEQFF
CDR3 DNA: TGTGCCAGTCCACGGGGGTCCTACAATGAGCAGTTCTTC

J gene: TRBJ2-5
CDR3 length: 15
clone size: .
D gene: TRBD1
V gene: TRBV9
CDR3 protein: CASSVDPRGLETQYF
CDR3 DNA: TGTGCCAGCAGCGTAGACCCCAGGGGGCTGGAGACCCAGTACTTC

J gene: TRBJ2-5
CDR3 length: 15
clone size: .
D gene: .
V gene: TRBV12-5
CDR3 protein: CASGSWTGGGETQYF
CDR3 DNA: TGTGCTAGTGGTTCATGGACAGGCGGAGGGGAGACCCAGTACTTC

J gene: TRBJ1-6
CDR3 length: 14
clone size: .
D gene: .
V gene: TRBV29-1
CDR3 protein: CSVRVGSYNSPLHF
CDR3 DNA: TGCAGCGTTCGGGTGGGCTCCTATAATTCACCCCTCCACTTT

J gene: TRBJ1-4
CDR3 length: 14
clone size: .
D gene: .
V gene: TRBV30
CDR3 protein: CAWSVFRSGEKLFF
CDR3 DNA: TGTGCCTGGAGTGTATTCCGATCGGGGGAAAAACTGTTTTTT

J gene: TRBJ2-1
CDR3 length: 12
clone size: .
D gene: .
V gene: TRBV19
CDR3 protein: CASSDRYNEQFF
CDR3 DNA: TGTGCCAGTAGCGACAGGTACAATGAGCAGTTCTTC

J gene: TRBJ2-3
CDR3 length: 16
clone size: .
D gene: .
V gene: TRBV29-1
CDR3 protein: CSVELRGRGSTDTQYF
CDR3 DNA: TGCAGCGTTGAGCTGAGGGGCCGGGGGAGCACAGATACGCAGTATTTT

J gene: TRBJ2-7
CDR3 length: 14
clone size: .
D gene: .
V gene: TRBV30
CDR3 protein: CAWSYWAHPYEQYF
CDR3 DNA: TGTGCCTGGAGTTATTGGGCCCATCCCTACGAGCAGTACTTC

J gene: TRBJ2-3
CDR3 length: 14
clone size: .
D gene: .
V gene: TRBV19
CDR3 protein: CASTTRTSTDTQYF
CDR3 DNA: TGTGCCAGTACCACCCGGACTAGCACAGATACGCAGTATTTT

J gene: TRBJ1-2
CDR3 length: 15
clone size: .
D gene: TRBD1
V gene: TRBV7-2
CDR3 protein: CASSLARQGGYGYTF
CDR3 DNA: TGTGCCAGCAGCTTAGCGAGGCAGGGGGGCTATGGCTACACCTTC

J gene: TRBJ2-3
CDR3 length: 14
clone size: .
D gene: TRBD2
V gene: TRBV5-4
CDR3 protein: CASMEGGSTDTQYF
CDR3 DNA: TGTGCCAGCATGGAGGGAGGGAGCACAGATACGCAGTATTTT

J gene: TRBJ1-2
CDR3 length: 14
clone size: .
D gene: .
V gene: TRBV5-4
CDR3 protein: CASSVGGRPYGYTF
CDR3 DNA: TGTGCCAGCAGCGTAGGAGGGCGGCCCTATGGCTACACCTTC

J gene: TRBJ2-1
CDR3 length: 19
clone size: .
D gene: TRBD2
V gene: TRBV4-2
CDR3 protein: CASSQSLRTTSGTYNEQFF
CDR3 DNA: TGTGCCAGCAGCCAAAGTTTGCGGACGACTAGCGGGACTTACAATGAGCAGTTCTTC

J gene: TRBJ1-6
CDR3 length: 13
clone size: .
D gene: .
V gene: TRBV11-3
CDR3 protein: CASSAGLNSPLHF
CDR3 DNA: TGTGCCAGCAGCGCGGGTCTGAATTCACCCCTCCACTTT

J gene: TRBJ1-1
CDR3 length: 12
clone size: .
D gene: .
V gene: TRBV29-1
CDR3 protein: CSVGEGRTEAFF
CDR3 DNA: TGCAGCGTTGGGGAGGGAAGGACTGAAGCTTTCTTT

J gene: TRBJ2-3
CDR3 length: 17
clone size: once
D gene: .
V gene: TRBV9
CDR3 protein: CASSVVGGDGDTDTQYF
CDR3 DNA: TGTGCCAGCAGCGTAGTTGGCGGGGACGGGGACACAGATACGCAGTATTTT